This is a list of T cell receptor beta chains from one sample in a study of PD-1 blockade in classical Hodgkin lymphoma. Only in-frame clones appear in the TCRdb table, and some are missing; sequencing was by immunoSEQ multiplex PCR. Among about 40,000 clones listed, 80% to 90% were seen once. The specimen was peripheral blood mononuclear cells (PBMCs), collected at baseline. Receptors were obtained from a human donor with classical Hodgkin lymphoma. Both conserved end residues are part of each CDR3. A D gene is named only where the DNA matches it firmly. Only some rows state a clone size, as once, few, many or a class for expanded clones.

v_gene	abundance	j_gene	d_gene	CDR3nt	CDR3aa
TRBV19	-	TRBJ1-1	-	TGTGCCAGTAGTGAGAGTCGGTCTGTGAACACTGAAGCTTTCTTT	CASSESRSVNTEAFF
TRBV28	-	TRBJ1-1	-	TGTGCCAGCACCAAGGGAGGCATCGTCTGGACTGAAGCTTTCTTT	CASTKGGIVWTEAFF
TRBV13	-	TRBJ2-4	TRBD1	TGTGCCAGCAGCTCCAAGACAGGGGTGGCGAACATTCAGTACTTC	CASSSKTGVANIQYF
TRBV5-6	-	TRBJ1-6	-	TGTGCCAGCAGCCCGGTAAGGGGCGCGGGTTCACCCCTCCACTTT	CASSPVRGAGSPLHF
TRBV10-3	-	TRBJ1-4	-	TGTGCCACCGGGGCGGGGGCAGGTGAAAAACTGTTTTTT	CATGAGAGEKLFF
TRBV5-4	-	TRBJ1-4	-	TGTGCCAGCAGCTCCGGACAGCCCTTACCTAATGAAAAACTGTTTTTT	CASSSGQPLPNEKLFF
TRBV12-5	once	TRBJ1-1	-	TGTGCTAGTGGTTTTGAACAGGAGATGAACACTGAAGCTTTCTTT	CASGFEQEMNTEAFF
TRBV2	-	TRBJ1-6	-	TGTGCCAGCAGTGAATGGCGCGATAATTCACCCCTCCACTTT	CASSEWRDNSPLHF
TRBV7-7	-	TRBJ2-2	TRBD1	TGTGCTAGCAGCTTGGAGAGGACTGGGACAGGGAGCACCGGGGAGCTGTTTTTT	CASSLERTGTGSTGELFF
TRBV6-6	-	TRBJ1-5	-	TGTGCCAGCATGCAGGGCAATCAGCCCCAGCATTTT	CASMQGNQPQHF
TRBV6-5	once	TRBJ1-3	TRBD1	TGTGCCAGCAGAAGGACAGGGAGCTCTGGAAACACCATATATTTT	CASRRTGSSGNTIYF
TRBV9	once	TRBJ1-3	TRBD1	TGTGCCAGCAGTTGGACAGGGGGCTCTGGAAACACCATATATTTT	CASSWTGGSGNTIYF
TRBV9	-	TRBJ2-3	-	TGTGCCAGCAGCGTAGAGGGGGGCAGGCAATATACGCAGTATTTT	CASSVEGGRQYTQYF
TRBV4-1	-	TRBJ2-1	TRBD2	TGCGCCAGCAGCAACCACCGACGGGAGGGTGAGCAGTTCTTC	CASSNHRREGEQFF
TRBV11-2	-	TRBJ2-7	TRBD2	TGTGCCAGCAGCTATCTAGCGGGCAGTTCCTACGAGCAGTACTTC	CASSYLAGSSYEQYF
TRBV5-1	-	TRBJ1-1	-	TGCGCCAGCAGCTTGGTAGGTGGTGGGGGGAACACTGAAGCTTTCTTT	CASSLVGGGGNTEAFF
TRBV6-5	few	TRBJ2-5	-	TGTGCCAGCAGTTACCCGGGATCCCAAGAGACCCAGTACTTC	CASSYPGSQETQYF
TRBV27	-	TRBJ2-5	TRBD1	TGTGCCAGCAGAGAAGGGGGCGACGAGACCCAGTACTTC	CASREGGDETQYF
TRBV7-7	-	TRBJ2-1	-	TGTGCCAGCAGCCTGGACAGCTACAATGAGCAGTTCTTC	CASSLDSYNEQFF
TRBV5-1	-	TRBJ2-5	-	TGCGCCAGCAGCTTGTCGCCAGGGTGGGAACAAGAGACCCAGTACTTC	CASSLSPGWEQETQYF
TRBV6-5	-	TRBJ2-7	-	TGTGCCAGCAGTCGAGCGAGGGACGAGCAGTACTTC	CASSRARDEQYF
TRBV7-9	-	TRBJ1-3	TRBD1	TGTGCCAGCAGCCCTAGGGGCGGACAGGCAAACTCTGGAAACACCATATATTTT	CASSPRGGQANSGNTIYF
TRBV4-1	-	TRBJ2-5	TRBD2	TGCGCCAGCAGCCAAGAGTCACTAGCGGGGGGGAGGTCCCAGTACTTC	CASSQESLAGGRSQYF
TRBV29-1	-	TRBJ1-5	-	TGCAGCGTTGAAAGGGAGAGGGGCCTGGCGGAGCAGCCCCAGCATTTT	CSVERERGLAEQPQHF